One and the same sample provided the 9 T cell receptor beta chains below, sequenced in a study of blood T cell repertoires in COVID-19. TCRdb's table, derived via immunoSEQ multiplex PCR, lists solely in-frame clones and lacks some. The sample has 130,000 to 150,000 clones; almost 90% are singletons. Material: peripheral blood. Every receptor here comes from a human donor in a cohort sampled during active COVID-19.

In its sample, this clone was seen once. This chain connects TRBV2 to TRBJ2-7; 9 bases are shared with TRBD1. CDR3 length: 15 amino acids. Germline trimming cut 7 bases from V and 1 base from J; bases unmatched to any gene: 8. CDR1 and CDR2 from the germline V gene are SNHLY and FYNNEI. CDR3 amino acids: CASTWSGQGSYEQYF. For the CDR3, the DNA is TGTGCCAGCACCTGGTCGGGACAGGGATCCTACGAGCAGTACTTC.

The chain links TRBV6-6 to TRBJ2-2, with a weak D call TRBD2 (6 bases). Looked up from germline, CDR1 is MNHNY and CDR2 is SVGAGI (reference sequence). The CDR3 totals 13 residues. Between the trimmed V and J ends, which lost 6 bases and 4 bases, there was a span of 9 bases. CDR3 loop: CASRGEVTGELFF. The CDR3 DNA reads as TGTGCCAGCAGAGGGGAGGTCACCGGGGAGCTGTTTTTT.

This clone occurred once. V is TRBV7-2 and J is TRBJ2-7; a possible D gene is TRBD2 (6 bases). Germline CDR1 and CDR2: SGHTA and FQGNSA. With 2 bases removed from V and 0 bases from J, the gap between germline ends came to 8 bases. This CDR3 region has 14 residues. Here the CDR3 reads CASSLMDYSYEQYF. The CDR3 DNA sequence: TGTGCCAGCAGCTTAATGGACTACTCCTACGAGCAGTACTTC.

This clone was recorded a few times. The chain combines TRBV4-3 with TRBJ1-5; D unresolved. V was trimmed by 0 bases and J by 6 bases, leaving 12 bases between them. CDR3 length: 15 amino acids. Germline CDR1 is LGHNA and CDR2 is YSLEER. The CDR3 coding sequence is TGCGCCAGCAGCCAAGAAAACACCCGTGGTCAGCCCCAGCATTTT. Residues: CASSQENTRGQPQHF.

This chain connects TRBV7-9 to TRBJ2-1; 8 bases agree with TRBD2. Germline CDR1 is SEHNR and CDR2 is FQNEAQ (reference sequence). The CDR3 contains 15 residues. After removal of 5 bases from V and 6 bases from J, the junction contained 9 bases not matched to a gene. CDR3 sequence: CASSPYRGRFNEQFF. The CDR3 bases are TGTGCCAGCAGCCCTTACCGCGGGAGGTTCAATGAGCAGTTCTTC.

This chain uses TRBV9 with TRBJ1-1; 7 bases agree with TRBD1. From germline, CDR1 is SGDLS and CDR2 YYNGEE. With 0 bases clipped from V and 0 bases from J, the junction kept 8 bases outside the gene matches. The length of the CDR3 is 17 residues. DNA for the CDR3: TGTGCCAGCAGCGTAGGACAGGGAGGTTCCCTGAACACTGAAGCTTTCTTT. Protein: CASSVGQGGSLNTEAFF. Complete variable domain (other parts from reference TRBV9 and TRBJ1-1): DSGVTQTPKHLITATGQRVTLRCSPRSGDLSVYWYQQSLDQGLQFLIQYYNGEERAKGNILERFSAQQFPDLHSELNLSSLELGDSALYFCASSVGQGGSLNTEAFFGQGTRLTVV.

This chain connects TRBV4-2 to TRBJ2-1; 8 bases align to TRBD2. CDR1 is LGHNA, CDR2 YNFKEQ, per germline. The CDR3 is 16 residues long. Trimming removed 1 base from V and 2 bases from J; junction bases left unmatched: 4. CDR3 loop: CASSQVQRETYNEQFF. The CDR3, as DNA: TGTGCCAGCAGCCAAGTACAGCGGGAGACCTACAATGAGCAGTTCTTC.

J is TRBJ2-1 and V is TRBV19, with 10 bases identical to TRBD2. Germline V lookup: CDR1 LNHDA, CDR2 SQIVND (reference sequence). This CDR3 spans 18 amino acids. The trim removed 3 bases at V and 4 bases at J, leaving 12 bases unmatched. Here the CDR3 DNA reads TGTGCCAGTAGTATTAGGAGTCTGACTAGCGGGTTTTACAATGAGCAGTTCTTC. It codes for CASSIRSLTSGFYNEQFF.

This chain uses TRBV10-3 with TRBJ2-5; TRBD2 agrees at 8 bases. The CDR3 has 17 residues. The germline CDR1 and CDR2 sequences are ENHRY and SYGVKD. After removal of 8 bases from V and 5 bases from J, the junction contained 19 bases not matched to a gene. CDR3 DNA sequence: TGTGCCATCGGAAAGCGGGGGTTCGGTCCTCCAGAGGAGACCCAGTACTTC. This gives the protein CAIGKRGFGPPEETQYF.